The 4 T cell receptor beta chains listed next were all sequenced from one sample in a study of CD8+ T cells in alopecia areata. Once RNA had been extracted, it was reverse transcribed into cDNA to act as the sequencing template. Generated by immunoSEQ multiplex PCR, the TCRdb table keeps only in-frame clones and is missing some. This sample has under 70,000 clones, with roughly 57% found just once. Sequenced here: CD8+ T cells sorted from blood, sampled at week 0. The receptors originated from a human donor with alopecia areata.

The CDR3 is CASSLVGSSTDTQYF. The CDR3, as DNA: TGTGCCAGCAGCTTAGTTGGCAGCAGCACAGATACGCAGTATTTT. The chain joins TRBV7-2 to TRBJ2-3; D is unresolved. Germline V gene sequence: CDR1 SGHTA, CDR2 FQGNSA. This CDR3 comprises 15 residues. The V end lost 1 base, the J end lost 0 bases, and 8 bases lay between the germline ends.

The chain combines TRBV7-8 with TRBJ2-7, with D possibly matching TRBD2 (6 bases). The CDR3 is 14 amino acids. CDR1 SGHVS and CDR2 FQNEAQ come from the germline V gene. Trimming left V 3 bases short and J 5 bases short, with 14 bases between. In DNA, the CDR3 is TGTGCCAGCAGCTTTTGGCCGGGAGACCACGAGCAGTACTTC. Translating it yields CASSFWPGDHEQYF.

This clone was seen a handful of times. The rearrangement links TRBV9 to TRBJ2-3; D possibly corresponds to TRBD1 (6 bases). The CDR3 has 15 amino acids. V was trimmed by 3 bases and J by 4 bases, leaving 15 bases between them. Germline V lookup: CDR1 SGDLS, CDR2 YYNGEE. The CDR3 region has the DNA TGTGCCAGCAGCGAGGGGGTTGAGGGGCCAGATACGCAGTATTTT. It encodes CASSEGVEGPDTQYF.

CDR3 nucleotide sequence: TGTGCCAGCAGCACATCAGAAAACTCCTACGAGCAGTACTTC. Translated: CASSTSENSYEQYF. The V call is TRBV7-9, the J call TRBJ2-7, with D hard to call. The CDR3 length is 14 residues. V lost 5 bases, J lost 0 bases, and 11 bases lay in between. In germline, CDR1 is SEHNR, CDR2 FQNEAQ (reference sequence).